This TCR beta chain is from a study of Ad26.COV2.S vaccination and SARS-CoV-2 variants. Background on the study: Of the COV1001 trial arms, the Ad26.COV2.S arm included the donor. Ad26.COV2.S shots went into the muscle once or twice, 56 days apart.

This clone was picked up one time. Antigen unknown. General study points: Measurements of TCR breadth and depth may have given underestimates of the total T cell responses.

This CDR3 has 14 amino acids. Trimming cost V 0 bases and J 0 bases, with 3 bases left between them. Germline CDR1 reads MDHEN; CDR2 reads SYDVKM. As to treatment: some 20 received Ad26.COV2.S at low or high dose, single or two shots; about five received placebo; per-sample allocation not given. Specimen acquisition occurred on day 63 following the initial vaccine or placebo injection. Boston hosted the donor, who was an adult aged 18-55 years. Sequencing used immunoSEQ multiplex PCR; TCRdb keeps in-frame clones, though not all of them. This table holds some 390,000 clones, around nine tenths found once.

The sequenced sample was peripheral blood, obtained in a trial of Ad26.COV2.S vaccine versus placebo. This chain uses TRBV28 with TRBJ1-5; no definite D call. The sequence was collected from a person aged 18-65 years who received the Ad26.COV2.S COVID-19 vaccine or a placebo. CDR3 in amino acids: CASSLWDSNQPQHF. CDR3 sequence (DNA): TGTGCCAGCAGTTTATGGGATAGCAATCAGCCCCAGCATTTT.